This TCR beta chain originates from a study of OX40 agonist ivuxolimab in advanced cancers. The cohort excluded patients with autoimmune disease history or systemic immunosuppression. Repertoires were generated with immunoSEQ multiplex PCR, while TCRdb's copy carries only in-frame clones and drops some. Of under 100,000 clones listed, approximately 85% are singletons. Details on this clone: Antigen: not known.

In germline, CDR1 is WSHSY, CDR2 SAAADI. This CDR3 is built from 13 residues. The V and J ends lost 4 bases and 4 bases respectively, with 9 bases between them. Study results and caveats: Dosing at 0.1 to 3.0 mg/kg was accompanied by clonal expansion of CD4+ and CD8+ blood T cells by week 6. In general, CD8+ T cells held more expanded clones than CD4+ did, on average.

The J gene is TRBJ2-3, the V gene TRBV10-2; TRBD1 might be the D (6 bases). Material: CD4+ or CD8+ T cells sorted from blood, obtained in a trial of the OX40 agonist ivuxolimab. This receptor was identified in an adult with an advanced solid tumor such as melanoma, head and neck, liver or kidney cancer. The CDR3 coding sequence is TGCGCCAGCAGTGCTCCAGGGGCAGATACGCAGTATTTT. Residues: CASSAPGADTQYF.